The text below deals with one T cell receptor (beta chain). The CDR3 extends over 17 amino acids. Trimming at V came to 2 bases and at J to 4 bases, leaving 8 bases not matched to a gene. Germline assignment: CDR1 ENHRY and CDR2 SYGVKD. This sample was included in a study of blood T cell repertoires in COVID-19. Overall study context: Spain, Italy and the United States supplied samples that represented acute and convalescent COVID-19.

Authors' analysis steps: Researchers report that nucleated cell counts were estimated from reference gene primer amplification. Sequencing was performed with immunoSEQ multiplex PCR; in TCRdb, only in-frame clones are kept and a portion is missing. The DNA was the basis for D and trimming; V, J and clone size are from that table. The sample has some 500,000 clones, around 89% seen once; the top ten hold 1.5% to 2%. Recruitment covered about two dozen US areas and drew participants whose ages spanned about 18 to 95 years. Symptom resolution, clearance, or two negative PCRs marked donors in Cohort 3 as recovered.

Sequencing used PBMCs or T cells enriched from blood (not recorded which). This receptor was taken from a woman between 35 and 50 years old who had recovered from COVID-19. The chain recombines TRBV10-3 with TRBJ2-3, with TRBD2 identical over 11 bases. CDR3 in amino acids: CAISETSGSGRADTQYF. The CDR3 DNA is TGTGCCATCAGTGAGACCTCAGGTAGCGGGAGGGCAGATACGCAGTATTTT.